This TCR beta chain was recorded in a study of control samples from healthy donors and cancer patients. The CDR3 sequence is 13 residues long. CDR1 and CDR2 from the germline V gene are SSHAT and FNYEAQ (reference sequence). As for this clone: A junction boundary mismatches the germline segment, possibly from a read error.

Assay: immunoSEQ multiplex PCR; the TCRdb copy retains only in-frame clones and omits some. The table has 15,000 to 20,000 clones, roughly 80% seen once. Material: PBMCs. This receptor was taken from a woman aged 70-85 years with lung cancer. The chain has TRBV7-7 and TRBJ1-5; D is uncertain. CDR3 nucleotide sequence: TGTGCTAGCAGCTCGGGCCCCAATCAGCCCCAGCATTTT. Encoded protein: CASSSGPNQPQHF.